This T cell receptor (beta chain) was sequenced in a study of response to subunit inactivated influenza vaccine. TCRdb re-derived calls from the RT-PCR reads in MiXCR, one entry per CDR3 protein. Of hundreds of thousands of distinct CDR3 sequences in the sample, 14% are singletons; the top ten hold roughly 7.6%. V shed 6 bases and J 5 bases; nucleotides not matched to a gene: 5. CDR1 and CDR2 from the germline V gene are ENHRY and SYGVKD. The CDR3 consists of 13 residues. Notes on the study in general: Few new T cells, the authors suggested, are recruited by each seasonal influenza vaccination.

This clonotype occurred once. Its antigen is unidentified. The TCR sequence derives from a man aged 50-60 years who received an inactivated influenza vaccine. This sample comprised PBMCs from blood, obtained 14 days before vaccination. The rearrangement links TRBV10-3 to TRBJ1-1, with 8 positions matching TRBD1. CDR3 nucleotides: TGTGCCATCAGGACAGGGGAAGATACTGAAGCTTTCTTT. This encodes CAIRTGEDTEAFF.